This T cell receptor (beta chain) stems from a study of cytomegalovirus exposure and HLA in healthy donors. Study-level results: In an earlier analysis, most TCR beta V segments were productive about 87% or about 30% of the time.

To note about this clone: Its antigen remains unknown.

The CDR3 is 14 amino acids. Unmatched junction bases numbered 8, after V lost 8 bases and J lost 6 bases. From germline, CDR1 is SNHLY and CDR2 FYNNEI. This PCR relied on a set of 60 Vbeta primers and 13 Jbeta primers. Method: immunoSEQ multiplex PCR; TCRdb's copy keeps in-frame clones and lacks some. The table has a few hundred thousand clones, around two thirds seen once. The sequenced sample was PBMCs. This receptor was obtained from a female donor in good health and CMV-seronegative. The chain employs TRBV2 and TRBJ2-1, with 9 bases aligning to TRBD2. CDR3 residues: CASQTSGWTNEQFF. The CDR3 region has the DNA TGTGCCAGCCAGACTAGCGGTTGGACCAATGAGCAGTTCTTC.